These 24 T cell receptor beta chains were sequenced from one sample in a study of neoadjuvant anti-PD-1 for oral cavity cancer (dated by TCRdb to about 2021). The sample's time point, from its label and the paper: before neoadjuvant nivolumab. Receptors were amplified or captured by the immunoSEQ multiplex PCR assay. Not all clones reach the TCRdb copy of this immuneACCESS table, which keeps in-frame sequences only. Checked studies attribute under half of the gap to unresolved V genes and leave the rest unexplained. A total of around 11,000 clones appear in this sample, 52% of them only once. The top ten clonotypes cover over 20% of the sample. The sequencing here drew on tumor tissue, taken before nivolumab (anti-PD-1) treatment. The receptors were sampled from a person between 35 and 79 years old with oral cavity squamous cell carcinoma.

The table lists this clone with a count of one. The V gene is TRBV5-6, the J gene TRBJ2-7; the D gene is possibly TRBD2 (6 bases). The CDR3 spans 13 residues. The germline CDR1 and CDR2 sequences are SGHDT and YYEEEE. V gave up 2 bases and J gave up 3 bases, with 9 bases separating them. In DNA, the CDR3 is TGTGCCAGCAGCTTAATGGGGGGCTACGAGCAGTACTTC. The encoded protein is CASSLMGGYEQYF.

In this sample, this clone turned up a few times. The J gene is TRBJ2-1, the V gene TRBV6-5; 9 bases map to TRBD1. Germline loops: CDR1 MNHEY, CDR2 SVGAGI. The CDR3 length is 15 residues. V was clipped by 8 bases and J by 4 bases; unmatched bases: 9. The CDR3 here is CASAYPGQGYNEQFF. Written as DNA, the CDR3 is TGTGCCAGCGCCTATCCAGGACAGGGGTACAATGAGCAGTTCTTC.

As concerns this clone: One end of the junction is discordant with germline, which a read error may explain. This chain links TRBV5-5 with TRBJ1-2, with 9 positions matching TRBD1. CDR1 SGHKS and CDR2 YYEKEE come from the germline V gene (reference sequence). There are 14 residues in the CDR3. CDR3 sequence: CASSPGTGSIGYTF. CDR3 nucleotide sequence: TGCGCCAGCAGCCCCGGGACAGGGTCTATTGGCTACACCTTC.

The V call is TRBV19, the J call TRBJ2-1; 12 bases map to TRBD2. Germline V gene sequence: CDR1 LNHDA, CDR2 SQIVND (reference sequence). The CDR3 totals 15 residues. V shed 6 bases and J 3 bases; nucleotides not matched to a gene: 3. CDR3 loop: CASRPSGGVYNEQFF. For the CDR3, the DNA is TGTGCCAGTAGGCCTAGCGGGGGGGTCTACAATGAGCAGTTCTTC.

This clone was recorded a few times. The chain joins TRBV6-5 to TRBJ1-5, with a weak D call TRBD1 (5 bases). Germline-derived CDR1 and CDR2 are MNHEY and SVGAGI. Trimming shortened V by 7 bases and J by 7 bases, and 14 bases separated the two germline ends. CDR3 length: 13 residues. The CDR3 region has the DNA TGTGCCAGCACCCTCGGCAGGGACCAGCCCCAGCATTTT. Its translation is CASTLGRDQPQHF.

V usage is TRBV19 and J usage is TRBJ1-5, with a possible D match to TRBD1 (6 bases). The germline CDR1 and CDR2 sequences are LNHDA and SQIVND (reference sequence). Trimming stripped 7 bases from V and 1 base from J, with 17 bases between. The CDR3 runs 16 residues. CDR3 amino acids: CASTPTGQGSNQPQHF. The CDR3 nucleotides read TGTGCCAGTACCCCCACAGGGCAGGGGAGCAATCAGCCCCAGCATTTT. Drawing the rest from reference TRBV19 and TRBJ1-5, the complete variable domain is DGGITQSPKYLFRKEGQNVTLSCEQNLNHDAMYWYRQDPGQGLRLIYYSQIVNDFQKGDIAEGYSVSREKKESFPLTVTSAQKNPTAFYLCASTPTGQGSNQPQHFGDGTRLSIL.

The chain uses TRBV7-9 and TRBJ2-3; TRBD2 matches at 12 bases. Per germline, CDR1 SEHNR and CDR2 FQNEAQ (reference sequence). CDR3 length: 17 amino acids. V lost 4 bases, J lost 2 bases, and 7 bases stayed unmatched. The CDR3 DNA sequence: TGTGCCAGCAGCTCCTGGCCTAGCGGGGGGGACACAGATACGCAGTATTTT. This encodes CASSSWPSGGDTDTQYF. Full variable domain (missing parts from reference TRBV7-9 and TRBJ2-3): DTGVSQNPRHKITKRGQNVTFRCDPISEHNRLYWYRQTLGQGPEFLTYFQNEAQLEKSRLLSDRFSAERPKGSFSTLEIQRTEQGDSAMYLCASSSWPSGGDTDTQYFGPGTRLTVL.

This chain links TRBV5-1 with TRBJ2-3, with 10 nucleotides matching TRBD2. The V gene's germline CDR1 is SGHRS and CDR2 YFSETQ. The CDR3 sequence is 15 residues long. With 1 base clipped from V and 4 bases from J, the junction kept 3 bases outside the gene matches. CDR3 in amino acids: CASSLTSGDSDTQYF. The CDR3 nucleotides read TGCGCCAGCAGCTTGACTAGCGGGGACTCAGATACGCAGTATTTT.

This clone is labeled as medium-sized (0.01 to 0.1%). The rearrangement links TRBV9 to TRBJ2-1; D is unclear. This CDR3 is 14 amino acids long. Per the germline V gene, CDR1 is SGDLS and CDR2 is YYNGEE. Deletions cut 1 base from V and 9 bases from J, with 14 bases between. In nucleotides, the CDR3 is TGTGCCAGCAGCGTATCTGTTGCTATCAGTGAGCAGTTCTTC. Translated: CASSVSVAISEQFF.

This sequence joins TRBV28 and TRBJ2-7; TRBD1 or TRBD2 may be the D gene (6 bases each). CDR1 MDHEN and CDR2 SYDVKM come from the germline V gene. Trimming left V 2 bases short and J 5 bases short, with 13 bases between. The CDR3 has 14 residues. The chain's CDR3 is CASSLGGQRDEQYF. The CDR3 nucleotides read TGTGCCAGCAGTTTAGGGGGGCAGCGCGACGAGCAGTACTTC.

This clone has only one observation. The chain has TRBV12-1 and TRBJ2-5; TRBD1 is the table's D call and was not checked against the DNA. TRBV12-1 is a pseudogene segment. The CDR3 is 14 residues long. DNA of the CDR3: TGTGCCAGCAGCTGTCAGGGTCTTGGGGAGACCCAGTACTTC. Amino acid sequence: CASSCQGLGETQYF.

This clone came up a few times. The chain combines TRBV7-9 with TRBJ2-3, with 15 positions matching TRBD2. Unmatched junction bases numbered 8, after V lost 3 bases and J lost 1 base. Germline CDR1 is SEHNR and CDR2 is FQNEAQ (reference sequence). CDR3 length: 19 residues. The CDR3 nucleotides read TGTGCCAGCAGCTTGGGAGGACTAGCGGGGGGGCAGGGCACAGATACGCAGTATTTT. It encodes CASSLGGLAGGQGTDTQYF. Full variable domain (outside the CDR3, taken from reference TRBV7-9 and TRBJ2-3): DTGVSQNPRHKITKRGQNVTFRCDPISEHNRLYWYRQTLGQGPEFLTYFQNEAQLEKSRLLSDRFSAERPKGSFSTLEIQRTEQGDSAMYLCASSLGGLAGGQGTDTQYFGPGTRLTVL.

The V and J genes are TRBV6-1 and TRBJ1-1, with D possibly being TRBD1 (6 bases). V was trimmed by 6 bases and J by 2 bases, leaving 10 bases between them. Germline CDR1 is MNHNS and CDR2 is SASEGT. The CDR3 is 13 amino acids. DNA for the CDR3: TGTGCCAGCAGCTGGGACACCAACACTGAAGCTTTCTTT. Encoded protein: CASSWDTNTEAFF.

The rearrangement joins TRBV27 to TRBJ2-2, with 8 bases matching TRBD2. The length of the CDR3 is 16 residues. Germline V lookup: CDR1 MNHEY, CDR2 SMNVEV (reference sequence). The J segment lost 4 bases and the V segment lost 5 bases, leaving 9 bases of the junction unmatched. The CDR3 region has the DNA TGTGCCAGCAGTCCCCTCGGGGGGGCTGGCACCGGGGAGCTGTTTTTT. It codes for CASSPLGGAGTGELFF.

In this sample, this clone is medium-sized. The gene calls are TRBV7-2 and TRBJ2-7; TRBD1 matches 10 bases. CDR3 length: 14 amino acids. Trimming removed 3 bases from V and 4 bases from J; junction bases left unmatched: 3. In germline, CDR1 is SGHTA, CDR2 FQGNSA. CDR3 sequence reads: CASSLDRGGYEQYF. The CDR3 DNA follows: TGTGCCAGCAGCTTGGACAGGGGGGGTTACGAGCAGTACTTC.

The count of this clone is one. V usage is TRBV19 and J usage is TRBJ1-3, with 8 bases fitting TRBD1. CDR3 size: 14 residues. In germline, CDR1 is LNHDA, CDR2 SQIVND (reference sequence). V dropped 8 bases and J dropped 4; count of bases not matched to a gene: 7. CDR3 sequence: CASWTGKGGNTIYF. The CDR3, as DNA: TGTGCCAGTTGGACAGGGAAGGGAGGAAACACCATATATTTT.

This clone has just a few counts. This rearrangement joins TRBV5-1 to TRBJ2-5; D unclear. CDR3 length: 14 residues. Germline-derived CDR1 and CDR2 are SGHRS and YFSETQ. The V end was cut by 1 base, the J end by 1 base, with 8 bases between. The CDR3, as DNA: TGCGCCAGCAGCTTGACGTCAGTCCAAGAGACCCAGTACTTC. Translated, it gives CASSLTSVQETQYF.

V gene TRBV11-2 combines with J gene TRBJ2-1; 9 bases align to TRBD1. The junction had 11 bases not matched to a gene; V was cut back by 1 base and J by 10 bases. This CDR3 spans 16 amino acids. Germline CDR1 reads SGHAT; CDR2 reads FQNNGV. CDR3 in DNA: TGTGCCAGCAGCTTAGGGGTGGACAGGGGTTACGAGGAGCAGTTCTTC. Translating it yields CASSLGVDRGYEEQFF. Full variable domain (missing parts from reference TRBV11-2 and TRBJ2-1): EAGVAQSPRYKIIEKRQSVAFWCNPISGHATLYWYQQILGQGPKLLIQFQNNGVVDDSQLPKDRFSAERLKGVDSTLKIQPAKLEDSAVYLCASSLGVDRGYEEQFFGPGTRLTVL.

This clone was detected only a few times. The gene calls are TRBV11-2 and TRBJ2-2; D gene ambiguous. CDR1 and CDR2 from the germline V gene are SGHAT and FQNNGV. The V end was cut by 1 base, the J end by 6 bases, with 3 bases between. The CDR3 runs to 12 residues. The DNA for the CDR3 is TGTGCCAGCAGCTTAGCTTCCGGGGAGCTGTTTTTT. Translating gives CASSLASGELFF.

Here the CDR3 DNA reads TGTGCCAGCAGTCCGTCAGACAGGGGCCGTCGAGTGGGAGCTTTCTTT. This encodes CASSPSDRGRRVGAFF. The V gene is TRBV27, the J gene TRBJ1-1; 8 bases match TRBD1. The CDR3 has 16 amino acids. The trim removed 5 bases at V and 10 bases at J, leaving 18 bases unmatched. Germline loops: CDR1 MNHEY, CDR2 SMNVEV (reference sequence).

In its sample, this clone ranks as medium-sized. The chain uses TRBV28 and TRBJ2-3, with D possibly TRBD2 on 5 matching bases. V dropped 2 bases and J dropped 2 bases, with 8 bases sitting between them. The CDR3 is 14 amino acids. Germline CDR1 is MDHEN and CDR2 is SYDVKM. CDR3 DNA sequence: TGTGCCAGCAGTTTAAGCGGTGACACAGATACGCAGTATTTT. This codes for CASSLSGDTDTQYF. The whole variable domain, remainder taken from reference TRBV28 and TRBJ2-3, is DVKVTQSSRYLVKRTGEKVFLECVQDMDHENMFWYRQDPGLGLRLIYFSYDVKMKEKGDIPEGYSVSREKKERFSLILESASTNQTSMYLCASSLSGDTDTQYFGPGTRLTVL.

The chain links TRBV5-1 to TRBJ2-2; maybe TRBD2 (6 bases). The V gene's germline CDR1 is SGHRS and CDR2 YFSETQ. V was cut by 3 bases and J by 5 bases, with 8 bases left in between. The CDR3 has 13 amino acids. CDR3 residues: CASSSEGTGELFF. As DNA, the CDR3 is TGCGCCAGCAGCTCGGAGGGAACCGGGGAGCTGTTTTTT.

V gene TRBV11-3 combines with J gene TRBJ2-3; 8 nucleotides line up with TRBD1. From germline, CDR1 is SGHNT and CDR2 YENEEA. V lost 3 bases, J lost 1 base, and 0 bases stayed unmatched. CDR3 length equals 14 residues. Written as DNA, the CDR3 is TGTGCCAGCAGCTTGACAGGGGGCACAGATACGCAGTATTTT. Translating it yields CASSLTGGTDTQYF. The complete variable domain, with remaining parts taken from reference TRBV11-3 and TRBJ2-3, reads EAGVVQSPRYKIIEKKQPVAFWCNPISGHNTLYWYLQNLGQGPELLIRYENEEAVDDSQLPKDRFSAERLKGVDSTLKIQPAELGDSAVYLCASSLTGGTDTQYFGPGTRLTVL.

The V gene is TRBV27, the J gene TRBJ1-6; D gene ambiguous. Trimming took off 1 base at V and 6 bases at J, with 13 bases between the two ends. This CDR3 has 16 residues. The V gene's germline CDR1 is MNHEY and CDR2 SMNVEV (reference sequence). In DNA form, the CDR3 reads TGTGCCAGCAGTTTATTTACTCCCACCCTTAATTCACCCCTCCACTTT. Translating it yields CASSLFTPTLNSPLHF.